The 21 T cell receptor beta chains reported below all come from one sample, sequenced in a study of cytomegalovirus exposure and HLA in healthy donors. The primer mix had 60 Vbeta and 13 Jbeta primers. TCRdb's table, derived via immunoSEQ multiplex PCR, lists solely in-frame clones and lacks some. The table records 200,000 to 250,000 clones, approximately 85% of them present only once. The sequenced material came from PBMCs. These receptors were obtained from a girl aged 2-9 years in good health and CMV-seronegative.

This chain uses TRBV7-9 with TRBJ1-1; D gene ambiguous. The CDR3 contains 14 residues. Trimming took 5 bases from V and 3 from J, leaving 13 bases between them. Germline V CDR1 and CDR2: SEHNR, FQNEAQ (reference sequence). In DNA form, the CDR3 reads TGTGCCAGCAGCATAAAGTCGGTCGACACTGAAGCTTTCTTT. Residues: CASSIKSVDTEAFF.

The rearrangement joins TRBV21-1 to TRBJ2-1; the tabulated D call, TRBD2, remains unverified against the DNA. TRBV21-1 is a listed pseudogene. This CDR3 has 15 residues. CDR3 amino acids: CASAILAGVNNEQFF. CDR3 coding DNA: TGTGCCAGCGCGATACTAGCGGGAGTGAACAATGAGCAGTTCTTC.

This clone was seen a single time. The gene calls are TRBV7-8 and TRBJ1-5; the D is unclear. Trimming shortened V by 3 bases and J by 0 bases, and 12 bases separated the two germline ends. The V gene's germline CDR1 is SGHVS and CDR2 FQNEAQ. The CDR3 covers 16 residues. CDR3: CASSLGRAYSNQPQHF. In DNA, the CDR3 is TGTGCCAGCAGCTTGGGGAGGGCCTATAGCAATCAGCCCCAGCATTTT.

The chain uses TRBV6-6 and TRBJ2-7; perhaps TRBD1 as D (6 bases). The length of the CDR3 is 12 residues. Germline CDR1 and CDR2: MNHNY and SVGAGI (reference sequence). V shed 10 bases and J shed 4 bases, with 14 bases lying between them. CDR3 bases: TGTGCCACCCTAGACAGGCTTTACGAGCAGTACTTC. This sequence encodes CATLDRLYEQYF.

This clone turned up a few times. The chain carries TRBV4-2 and TRBJ2-7; 8 nucleotides line up with TRBD2. The germline CDR1 and CDR2 sequences are LGHNA and YNFKEQ. The CDR3 spans 19 residues. The junction had 13 bases not matched to a gene; V was cut back by 0 bases and J by 0 bases. This chain's CDR3 is CASSQEIPASGFRSYEQYF. The CDR3 DNA reads as TGTGCCAGCAGCCAAGAAATCCCGGCTAGCGGGTTTCGCTCCTACGAGCAGTACTTC.

This sequence joins TRBV6-6 and TRBJ1-1; a weak D match, TRBD1 (5 bases). Germline V CDR1 and CDR2: MNHNY, SVGAGI (reference sequence). With 4 bases removed from V and 5 bases from J, the gap between germline ends came to 11 bases. The CDR3 consists of 13 residues. The CDR3 here is CASSFREGTEAFF. CDR3 DNA: TGTGCCAGCAGTTTCAGGGAGGGGACTGAAGCTTTCTTT.

The rearrangement uses TRBV7-6 and TRBJ2-7; TRBD1 aligns across 7 bases. Trimming took 5 bases from V and 2 from J; bases not matched to a gene: 9. Per germline, CDR1 SGHVS and CDR2 FNYEAQ. The CDR3 is 15 amino acids. CDR3 sequence (DNA): TGTGCCAGCAGCCCAGTGCGCCAGGGGGCCTACGAGCAGTACTTC. This encodes CASSPVRQGAYEQYF.

The rearrangement links TRBV7-8 to TRBJ2-1; TRBD2 aligns across 10 bases. Germline trimming cut 2 bases from V and 7 bases from J; bases unmatched to any gene: 11. Germline V lookup: CDR1 SGHVS, CDR2 FQNEAQ. This CDR3 comprises 17 residues. The chain's CDR3 is CASSLRGTSGVTNEQFF. The CDR3 DNA is TGTGCCAGCAGCTTAAGGGGAACTAGCGGGGTTACAAATGAGCAGTTCTTC.

The rearrangement uses TRBV5-5 and TRBJ2-1, with 7 bases aligning to TRBD2. This CDR3 region has 14 residues. V shed 5 bases and J 4 bases; nucleotides not matched to a gene: 6. CDR1 SGHKS and CDR2 YYEKEE come from the germline V gene (reference sequence). The CDR3 sequence is CASRRESTYNEQFF. The CDR3 DNA reads as TGTGCCAGCAGGCGGGAGTCAACTTACAATGAGCAGTTCTTC. Complete variable domain (other parts from reference TRBV5-5 and TRBJ2-1): DAGVTQSPTHLIKTRGQQVTLRCSPISGHKSVSWYQQVLGQGPQFIFQYYEKEERGRGNFPDRFSARQFPNYSSELNVNALLLGDSALYLCASRRESTYNEQFFGPGTRLTVL.

The CDR3 spells CASSVQGATYNSPLHF. Written as DNA, the CDR3 is TGTGCCAGCAGTGTTCAGGGGGCAACCTATAATTCACCCCTCCACTTT. The chain has TRBV6-1 and TRBJ1-6; TRBD1 matches at 8 bases. This CDR3 has 16 amino acids. Germline loops: CDR1 MNHNS, CDR2 SASEGT. The V gene end was trimmed by 4 bases and the J gene end by 2 bases; junction bases not matched to a gene: 4.

This rearrangement joins TRBV2 to TRBJ1-4; 12 nucleotides agree with TRBD1. There are 16 residues in the CDR3. Germline lookup yields CDR1 SNHLY and CDR2 FYNNEI. V gave up 6 bases and J gave up 0 bases; unmatched junction bases: 2. The CDR3 DNA sequence: TGTGCCAGCAGCCGGGACAGGGGGCCAACTAATGAAAAACTGTTTTTT. Its protein product is CASSRDRGPTNEKLFF.

V gene TRBV7-6 combines with J gene TRBJ1-6, with D hard to call. Trimming took off 4 bases at V and 0 bases at J, with 10 bases between the two ends. Germline CDR1 reads SGHVS; CDR2 reads FNYEAQ. The CDR3 spans 16 residues. The CDR3 loop is CASSSTAHSYNSPLHF. DNA of the CDR3: TGTGCCAGCAGCTCTACTGCGCACTCCTATAATTCACCCCTCCACTTT.

The chain employs TRBV5-1 and TRBJ2-1; tentative D call: TRBD2 (5 bases). The CDR3 runs 14 residues. Germline assignment: CDR1 SGHRS and CDR2 YFSETQ. V was trimmed by 4 bases and J by 3 bases, leaving 11 bases between them. CDR3 amino acids: CASSGRGNYNEQFF. CDR3 in DNA: TGCGCCAGCAGCGGGAGAGGGAACTACAATGAGCAGTTCTTC.

This clone came up a few times. V gene TRBV5-6 combines with J gene TRBJ1-2, with D perhaps matching TRBD1 (5 bases). CDR1 is SGHDT and CDR2 is YYEEEE in the germline V gene. The CDR3 runs to 14 residues. Trimming pared 4 bases from V and 3 bases from J, leaving 13 bases between. DNA of the CDR3: TGTGCCAGCAGCCCAACCGACAGTTACTATGGCTACACCTTC. Encoded protein: CASSPTDSYYGYTF.

This clone was detected only once. This sample also contains other DNA sequences that code for the same CDR3. V and J are TRBV19 and TRBJ1-1; TRBD1 is a possible D gene (5 bases). The CDR3 length is 13 residues. Trimming took off 0 bases at V and 3 bases at J, with 5 bases between the two ends. Germline assignment: CDR1 LNHDA and CDR2 SQIVND (reference sequence). CDR3 residues: CASSIDRDTEAFF. The CDR3 bases are TGTGCCAGTAGTATAGACAGGGACACTGAAGCTTTCTTT.

The chain links TRBV6-5 to TRBJ2-5; 8 nucleotides align to TRBD2. The V gene end was trimmed by 0 bases and the J gene end by 7 bases; junction bases not matched to a gene: 10. Germline CDR1 and CDR2: MNHEY and SVGAGI. The CDR3 sequence is 16 residues long. The CDR3 spells CASSYSLGGGQATQYF. The CDR3 DNA sequence: TGTGCCAGCAGTTACTCACTCGGCGGGGGGCAGGCGACCCAGTACTTC.

The CDR3: CASSAAHRVGEKLFF. In DNA, the CDR3 is TGTGCCAGTAGCGCCGCTCACAGGGTGGGAGAAAAACTGTTTTTT. The chain joins TRBV19 to TRBJ1-4, with a weak D call TRBD1 (6 bases). Germline CDR1 is LNHDA and CDR2 is SQIVND (reference sequence). The length of the CDR3 is 15 residues. Trimming shortened V by 6 bases and J by 8 bases, and 19 bases separated the two germline ends.

The V gene is TRBV2, the J gene TRBJ1-4; D gene uncertain. This CDR3 region has 14 residues. CDR1 is SNHLY, CDR2 FYNNEI, per germline. V dropped 7 bases and J dropped 4 bases, with 13 bases sitting between them. The CDR3 loop reads CASTEGSFNEKLFF. The CDR3, as DNA: TGTGCCAGCACCGAGGGCTCCTTTAATGAAAAACTGTTTTTT.

J is TRBJ2-5 and V is TRBV5-4, with a tentative D call TRBD1 (6 bases). Germline V gives CDR1 SGHNT, CDR2 YYREEE (reference sequence). The CDR3 has 17 residues. V lost 0 bases, J lost 1 base, and 16 bases lay in between. CDR3 sequence (DNA): TGTGCCAGCAGCTTGGCCGGGGCCAGGGGAAGCCAAGAGACCCAGTACTTC. Protein product: CASSLAGARGSQETQYF. Combining the CDR3 with reference TRBV5-4 and TRBJ2-5 gives the whole variable domain ETGVTQSPTHLIKTRGQQVTLRCSSQSGHNTVSWYQQALGQGPQFIFQYYREEENGRGNFPPRFSGLQFPNYSSELNVNALELDDSALYLCASSLAGARGSQETQYFGPGTRLLVL.

This rearrangement joins TRBV11-2 to TRBJ1-4; D unclear. Germline V gives CDR1 SGHAT, CDR2 FQNNGV. V lost 0 bases and J 0 bases, leaving 5 bases between the germline ends. This CDR3 has 15 amino acids. CDR3 amino acids: CASSLERTTNEKLFF. CDR3 DNA sequence: TGTGCCAGCAGCTTAGAGAGGACAACTAATGAAAAACTGTTTTTT. Full variable domain (rest looked up from reference TRBV11-2 and TRBJ1-4): EAGVAQSPRYKIIEKRQSVAFWCNPISGHATLYWYQQILGQGPKLLIQFQNNGVVDDSQLPKDRFSAERLKGVDSTLKIQPAKLEDSAVYLCASSLERTTNEKLFFGSGTQLSVL.

The genes are TRBV29-1 and TRBJ2-5; a weak D match, TRBD2 (6 bases). The CDR3 sequence is 14 residues long. Trimming took 7 bases from V and 5 from J, leaving 20 bases between them. Germline lookup yields CDR1 SQVTM and CDR2 ANQGSEA. The CDR3 sequence is CSGSRGSRTETQYF. The CDR3 DNA sequence: TGCAGCGGATCTCGGGGGAGCAGAACGGAGACCCAGTACTTC.